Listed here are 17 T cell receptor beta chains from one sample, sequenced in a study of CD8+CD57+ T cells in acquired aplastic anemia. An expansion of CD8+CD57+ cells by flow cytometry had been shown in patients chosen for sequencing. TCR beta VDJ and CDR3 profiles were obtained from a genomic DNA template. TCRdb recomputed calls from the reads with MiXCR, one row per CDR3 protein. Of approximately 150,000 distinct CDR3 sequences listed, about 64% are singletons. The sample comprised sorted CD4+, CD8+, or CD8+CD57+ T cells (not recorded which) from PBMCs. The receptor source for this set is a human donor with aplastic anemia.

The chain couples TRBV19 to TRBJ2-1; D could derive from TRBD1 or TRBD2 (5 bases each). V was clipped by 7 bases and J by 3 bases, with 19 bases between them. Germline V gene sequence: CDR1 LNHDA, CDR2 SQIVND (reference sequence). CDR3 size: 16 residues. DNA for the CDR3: TGTGCCAGTATGGGGCGAGGGGTCCGCCTCTACAATGAGCAGTTCTTC. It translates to CASMGRGVRLYNEQFF.

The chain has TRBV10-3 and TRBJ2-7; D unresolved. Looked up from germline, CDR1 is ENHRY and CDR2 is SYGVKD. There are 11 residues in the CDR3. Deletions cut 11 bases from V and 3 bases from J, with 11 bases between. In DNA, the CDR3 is TGTGCCTCGACGAGCTACTACGAGCAGTACTTC. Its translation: CASTSYYEQYF.

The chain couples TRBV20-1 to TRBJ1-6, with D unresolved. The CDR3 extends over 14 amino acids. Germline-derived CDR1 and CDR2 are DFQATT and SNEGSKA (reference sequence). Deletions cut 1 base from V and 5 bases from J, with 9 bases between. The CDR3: CSARVEADNSPLHF. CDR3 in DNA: TGCAGTGCTAGAGTTGAAGCGGATAATTCACCCCTCCACTTT.

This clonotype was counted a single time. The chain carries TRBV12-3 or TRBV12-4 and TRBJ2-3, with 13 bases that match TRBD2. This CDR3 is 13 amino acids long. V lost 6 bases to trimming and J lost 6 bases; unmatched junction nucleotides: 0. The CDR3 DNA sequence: TGTGCCAGCAGGGGACTAGCGGGGGATACGCAGTATTTT. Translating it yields CASRGLAGDTQYF.

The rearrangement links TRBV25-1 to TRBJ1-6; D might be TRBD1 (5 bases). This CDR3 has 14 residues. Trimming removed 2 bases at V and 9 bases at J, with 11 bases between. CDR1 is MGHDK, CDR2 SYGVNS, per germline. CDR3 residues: CASSEQGERSPLHF. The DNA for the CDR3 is TGTGCCAGCAGTGAACAGGGCGAACGTTCACCCCTCCACTTT.

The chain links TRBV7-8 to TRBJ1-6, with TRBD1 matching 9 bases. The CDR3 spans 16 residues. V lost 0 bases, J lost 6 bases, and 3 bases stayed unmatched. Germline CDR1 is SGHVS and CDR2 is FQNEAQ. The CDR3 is CASSLATGGINSPLHF. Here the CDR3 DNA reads TGTGCCAGCAGCTTAGCAACAGGGGGCATTAATTCACCCCTCCACTTT.

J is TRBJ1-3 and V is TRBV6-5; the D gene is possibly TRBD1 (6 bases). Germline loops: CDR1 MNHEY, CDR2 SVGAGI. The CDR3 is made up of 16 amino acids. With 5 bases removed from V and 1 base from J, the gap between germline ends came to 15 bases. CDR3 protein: CASSTRDTTSGNTIYF. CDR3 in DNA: TGTGCCAGCAGTACTCGGGACACCACATCTGGAAACACCATATATTTT.

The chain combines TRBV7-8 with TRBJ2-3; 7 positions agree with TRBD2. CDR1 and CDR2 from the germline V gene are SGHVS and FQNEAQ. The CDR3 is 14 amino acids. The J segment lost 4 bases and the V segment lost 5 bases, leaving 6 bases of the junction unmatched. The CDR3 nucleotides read TGTGCCAGCAGCCATCGCCGGGGGGCAGATACGCAGTATTTT. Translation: CASSHRRGADTQYF.

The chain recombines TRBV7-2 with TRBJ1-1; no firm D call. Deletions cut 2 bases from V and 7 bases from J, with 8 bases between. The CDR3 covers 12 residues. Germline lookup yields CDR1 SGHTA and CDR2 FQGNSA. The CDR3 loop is CASSLQQLEAFF. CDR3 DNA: TGTGCCAGCAGCTTACAACAACTTGAAGCTTTCTTT.

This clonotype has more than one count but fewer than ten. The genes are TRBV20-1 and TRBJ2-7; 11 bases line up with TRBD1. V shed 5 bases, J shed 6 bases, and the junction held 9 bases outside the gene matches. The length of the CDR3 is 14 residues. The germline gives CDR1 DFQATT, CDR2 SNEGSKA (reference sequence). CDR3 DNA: TGCAGTGCTGGGGGACGGACAGGGGGCCTCGAGCAGTACTTC. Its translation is CSAGGRTGGLEQYF.

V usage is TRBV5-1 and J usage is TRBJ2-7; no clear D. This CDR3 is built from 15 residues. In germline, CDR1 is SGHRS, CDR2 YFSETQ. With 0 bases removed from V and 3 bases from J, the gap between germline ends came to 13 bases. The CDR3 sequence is CASSLGLEPYYEQYF. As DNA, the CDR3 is TGCGCCAGCAGCTTGGGACTTGAACCCTACTACGAGCAGTACTTC.

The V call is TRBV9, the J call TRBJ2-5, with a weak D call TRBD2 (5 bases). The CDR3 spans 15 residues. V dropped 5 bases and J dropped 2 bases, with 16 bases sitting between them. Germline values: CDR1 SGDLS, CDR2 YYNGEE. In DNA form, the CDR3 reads TGTGCCAGCAGTCTTACGGGTGCGGGTCAAGAGACCCAGTACTTC. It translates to CASSLTGAGQETQYF.

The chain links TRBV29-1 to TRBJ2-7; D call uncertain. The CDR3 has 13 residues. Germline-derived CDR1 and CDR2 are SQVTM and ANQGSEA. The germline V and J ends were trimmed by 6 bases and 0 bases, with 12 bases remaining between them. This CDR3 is CSVIQAGSYEQYF. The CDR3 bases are TGCAGCGTCATCCAGGCAGGCTCCTACGAGCAGTACTTC.

CDR3 sequence (DNA): TGTGCCAGCCACAACCCTAGCGGGGGGGCCTGGGAGACCCAGTACTTC. Translation gives CASHNPSGGAWETQYF. This chain joins TRBV7-2 and TRBJ2-5; 12 bases fit TRBD2. The germline CDR1 and CDR2 sequences are SGHTA and FQGNSA. Losses at the gene ends were 8 bases for V and 5 bases for J; bases not matched to a gene: 12. This CDR3 region has 16 residues. The full variable domain, its missing parts supplied by reference TRBV7-2 and TRBJ2-5, is GAGVSQSPSNKVTEKGKDVELRCDPISGHTALYWYRQSLGQGLEFLIYFQGNSAPDKSGLPSDRFSAERTGGSVSTLTIQRTQQEDSAVYLCASHNPSGGAWETQYFGPGTRLLVL.

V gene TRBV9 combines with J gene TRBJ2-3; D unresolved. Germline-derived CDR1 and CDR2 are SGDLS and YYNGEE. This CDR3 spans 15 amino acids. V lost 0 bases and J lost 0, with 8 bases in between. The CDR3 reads CASSVGQPSTDTQYF. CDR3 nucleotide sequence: TGTGCCAGCAGCGTAGGGCAGCCTAGCACAGATACGCAGTATTTT. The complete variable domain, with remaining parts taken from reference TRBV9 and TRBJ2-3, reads DSGVTQTPKHLITATGQRVTLRCSPRSGDLSVYWYQQSLDQGLQFLIQYYNGEERAKGNILERFSAQQFPDLHSELNLSSLELGDSALYFCASSVGQPSTDTQYFGPGTRLTVL.

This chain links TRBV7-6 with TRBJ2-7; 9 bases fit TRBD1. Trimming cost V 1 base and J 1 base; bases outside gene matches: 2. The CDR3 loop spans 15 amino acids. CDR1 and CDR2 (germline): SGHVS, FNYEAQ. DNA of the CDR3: TGTGCCAGCAGCTTAGAGGACAGGGGATCCTACGAGCAGTACTTC. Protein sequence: CASSLEDRGSYEQYF.

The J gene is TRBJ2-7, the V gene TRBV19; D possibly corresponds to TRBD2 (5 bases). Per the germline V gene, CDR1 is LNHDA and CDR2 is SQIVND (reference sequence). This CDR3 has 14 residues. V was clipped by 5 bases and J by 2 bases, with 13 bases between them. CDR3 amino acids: CASSGRENTYEQYF. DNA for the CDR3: TGTGCCAGTAGTGGCCGGGAAAATACCTACGAGCAGTACTTC.